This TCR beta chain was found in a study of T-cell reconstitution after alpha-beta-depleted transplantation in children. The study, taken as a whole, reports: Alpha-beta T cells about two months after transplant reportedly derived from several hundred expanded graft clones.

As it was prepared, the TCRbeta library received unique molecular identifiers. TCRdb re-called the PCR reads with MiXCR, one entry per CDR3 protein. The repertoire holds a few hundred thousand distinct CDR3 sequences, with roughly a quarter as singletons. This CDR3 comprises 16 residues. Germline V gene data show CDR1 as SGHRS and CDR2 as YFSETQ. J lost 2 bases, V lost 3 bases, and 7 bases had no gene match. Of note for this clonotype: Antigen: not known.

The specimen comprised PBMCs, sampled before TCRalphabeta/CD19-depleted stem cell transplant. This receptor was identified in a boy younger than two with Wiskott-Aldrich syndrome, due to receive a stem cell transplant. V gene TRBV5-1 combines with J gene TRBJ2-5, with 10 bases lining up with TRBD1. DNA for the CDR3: TGCGCCAGCAGCTATCGACAGGGGGCAGGGCAAGAGACCCAGTACTTC. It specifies CASSYRQGAGQETQYF. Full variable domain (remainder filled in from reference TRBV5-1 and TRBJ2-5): KAGVTQTPRYLIKTRGQQVTLSCSPISGHRSVSWYQQTPGQGLQFLFEYFSETQRNKGNFPGRFSGRQFSNSRSEMNVSTLELGDSALYLCASSYRQGAGQETQYFGPGTRLLVL.